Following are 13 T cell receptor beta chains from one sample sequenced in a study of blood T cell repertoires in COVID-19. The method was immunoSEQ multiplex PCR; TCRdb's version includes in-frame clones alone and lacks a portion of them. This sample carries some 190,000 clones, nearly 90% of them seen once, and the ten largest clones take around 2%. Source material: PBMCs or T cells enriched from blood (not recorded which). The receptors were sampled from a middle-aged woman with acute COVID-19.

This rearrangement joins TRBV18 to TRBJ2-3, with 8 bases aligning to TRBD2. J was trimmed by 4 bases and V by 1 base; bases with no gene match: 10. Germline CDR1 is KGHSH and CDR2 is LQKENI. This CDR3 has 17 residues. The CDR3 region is CASSPRAAGVASDTQYF. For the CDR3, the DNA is TGTGCCAGCTCACCACGGGCAGCGGGAGTTGCATCAGATACGCAGTATTTT.

This CDR3 reads CASSPGGAADTQYF. CDR3 bases: TGTGCCAGCAGTCCCGGGGGGGCCGCAGATACGCAGTATTTT. J is TRBJ2-3 and V is TRBV6-4, with 8 bases matching TRBD2. The CDR3 totals 14 residues. Germline lookup yields CDR1 MRHNA and CDR2 SNTAGT. Losses at the gene ends were 5 bases for V and 4 bases for J; bases not matched to a gene: 5.

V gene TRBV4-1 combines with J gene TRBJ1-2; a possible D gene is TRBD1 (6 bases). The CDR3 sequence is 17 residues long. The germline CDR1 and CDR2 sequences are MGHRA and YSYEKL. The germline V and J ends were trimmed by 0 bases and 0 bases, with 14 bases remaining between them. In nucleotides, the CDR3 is TGCGCCAGCAGCCAAGATAACAGGGTTGGGCCTAACTATGGCTACACCTTC. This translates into CASSQDNRVGPNYGYTF.

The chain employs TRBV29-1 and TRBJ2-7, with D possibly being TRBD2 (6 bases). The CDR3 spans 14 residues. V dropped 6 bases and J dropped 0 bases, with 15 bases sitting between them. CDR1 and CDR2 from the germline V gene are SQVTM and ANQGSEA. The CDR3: CSVVDGRSSYEQYF. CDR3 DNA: TGCAGCGTGGTTGACGGGAGAAGCTCCTACGAGCAGTACTTC.

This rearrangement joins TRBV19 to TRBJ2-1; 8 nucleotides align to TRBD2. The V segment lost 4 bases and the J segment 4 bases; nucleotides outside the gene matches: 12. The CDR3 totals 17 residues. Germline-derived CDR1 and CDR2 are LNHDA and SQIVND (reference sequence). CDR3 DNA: TGTGCCAGTAGTACCCTCACGACTAGCGCCAATTACAATGAGCAGTTCTTC. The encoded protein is CASSTLTTSANYNEQFF.

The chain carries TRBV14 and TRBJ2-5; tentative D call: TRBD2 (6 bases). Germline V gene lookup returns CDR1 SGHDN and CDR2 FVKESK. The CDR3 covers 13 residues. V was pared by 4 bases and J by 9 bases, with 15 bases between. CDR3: CASSLSRGMAQYF. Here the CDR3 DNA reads TGTGCCAGCAGCCTTAGCCGGGGGATGGCCCAGTACTTC. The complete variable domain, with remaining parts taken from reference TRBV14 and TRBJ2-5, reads EAGVTQFPSHSVIEKGQTVTLRCDPISGHDNLYWYRRVMGKEIKFLLHFVKESKQDESGMPNNRFLAERTGGTYSTLKVQPAELEDSGVYFCASSLSRGMAQYFGPGTRLLVL.

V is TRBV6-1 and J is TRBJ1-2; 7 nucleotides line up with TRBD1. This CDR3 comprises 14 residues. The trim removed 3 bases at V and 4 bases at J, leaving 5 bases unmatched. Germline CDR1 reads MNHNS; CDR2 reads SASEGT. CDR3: CASSDRQGIYGYTF. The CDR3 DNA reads TGTGCCAGCAGTGACCGACAGGGTATCTATGGCTACACCTTC.

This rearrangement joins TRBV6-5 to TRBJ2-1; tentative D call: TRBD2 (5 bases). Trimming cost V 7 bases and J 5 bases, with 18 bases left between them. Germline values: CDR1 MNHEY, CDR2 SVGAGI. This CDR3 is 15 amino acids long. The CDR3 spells CASIPPGKANNEQFF. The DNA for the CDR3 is TGTGCCAGCATCCCCCCGGGGAAAGCAAACAATGAGCAGTTCTTC.

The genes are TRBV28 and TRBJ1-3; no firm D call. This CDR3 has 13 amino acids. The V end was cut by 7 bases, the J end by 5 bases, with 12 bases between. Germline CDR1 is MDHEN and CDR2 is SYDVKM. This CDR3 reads CASKLQPRNTIYF. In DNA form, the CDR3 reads TGTGCCAGCAAACTTCAACCCAGAAACACCATATATTTT.

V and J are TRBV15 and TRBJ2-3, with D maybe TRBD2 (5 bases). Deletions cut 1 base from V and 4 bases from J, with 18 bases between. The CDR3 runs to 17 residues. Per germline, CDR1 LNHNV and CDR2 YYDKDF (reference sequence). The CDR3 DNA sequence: TGTGCCACCAGCAGAGGGGGAGTTCCAGCAAGTCCAGATACGCAGTATTTT. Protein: CATSRGGVPASPDTQYF.

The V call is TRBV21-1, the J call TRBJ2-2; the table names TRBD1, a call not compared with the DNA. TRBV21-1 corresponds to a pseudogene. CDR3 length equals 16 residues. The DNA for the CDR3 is TGTGCCAGCAGCAAAGATGACAGGCTAGCATCAGGGGAGCTGTTTTTT. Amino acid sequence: CASSKDDRLASGELFF.

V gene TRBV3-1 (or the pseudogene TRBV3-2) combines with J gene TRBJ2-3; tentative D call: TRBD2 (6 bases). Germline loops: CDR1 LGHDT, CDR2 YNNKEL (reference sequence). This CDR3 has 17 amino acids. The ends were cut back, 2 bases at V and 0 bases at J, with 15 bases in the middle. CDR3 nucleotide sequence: TGTGCCAGCAGCCAATCCCTCGGAGGGGAAAGCACAGATACGCAGTATTTT. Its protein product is CASSQSLGGESTDTQYF.

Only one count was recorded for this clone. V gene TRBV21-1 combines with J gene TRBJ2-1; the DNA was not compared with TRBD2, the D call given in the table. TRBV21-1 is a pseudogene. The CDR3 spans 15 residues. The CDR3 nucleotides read TGTGCCAGCAGCAAGACTAGTTCGACTGTCAATGAGCAGTTCTTC. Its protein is CASSKTSSTVNEQFF.